The 29 T cell receptor beta chains below come from one sample, sequenced in a study of T-cell memory formation after mild COVID-19. TCRdb itself ran the 5' RACE reads through MiXCR, one entry per CDR3 protein. The repertoire consists of more than 250,000 distinct CDR3 sequences, with roughly 15% occurring once and the leading ten covering roughly 25%. Sequencing was carried out using PBMCs or a T cell subset sorted from them (not recorded which). Receptors were obtained from a man younger than 35 who had mild COVID-19 (a few samples of this study predate the infection). Cell type and time point are not known.

The chain employs TRBV12-3 or TRBV12-4 and TRBJ2-2, with no clear D. V was clipped by 4 bases and J by 4 bases, with 10 bases between them. The CDR3 is made up of 14 amino acids. The CDR3 spells CASSSVGRTGELFF. The CDR3 DNA sequence: TGTGCCAGCAGTTCAGTGGGCCGCACCGGGGAGCTGTTTTTT.

V gene TRBV4-3 combines with J gene TRBJ2-2, with a tentative D call TRBD1 (5 bases). Trimming pared 4 bases from V and 2 bases from J, leaving 11 bases between. The CDR3 is 15 amino acids. From germline, CDR1 is LGHNA and CDR2 YSLEER. The CDR3 loop is CASSPQTVNTGELFF. In DNA, the CDR3 is TGCGCCAGCAGCCCACAGACAGTTAACACCGGGGAGCTGTTTTTT.

The rearrangement uses TRBV24-1 and TRBJ1-2; D not certain. Germline CDR1 KGHDR, CDR2 SFDVKD. The CDR3 is 15 amino acids. With 0 bases removed from V and 8 bases from J, the gap between germline ends came to 15 bases. The CDR3 DNA is TGTGCCACCAGTGATTTGCGGATCTCACAGAGAGGCTACACCTTC. It is translated as CATSDLRISQRGYTF.

The V and J genes are TRBV20-1 and TRBJ2-7; 11 bases match TRBD2. Looked up from germline, CDR1 is DFQATT and CDR2 is SNEGSKA (reference sequence). The CDR3 loop spans 15 amino acids. V shed 6 bases, J shed 1 base, and the junction held 8 bases outside the gene matches. Here the CDR3 DNA reads TGCAGTGCCTCAGCCTCTAGCGGGGGGTCCTACGAGCAGTACGTC. As protein: CSASASSGGSYEQYV.

V and J are TRBV7-9 and TRBJ2-5; 13 bases match TRBD2. The CDR3 totals 19 residues. Per the germline V gene, CDR1 is SEHNR and CDR2 is FQNEAQ (reference sequence). With V trimmed by 2 bases and J by 1 base, 10 bases remained unmatched. CDR3 bases: TGTGCCAGCAGCTTACTTGTCTCGGGACTAGCGGGGACCCAAGAGACCCAGTACTTC. Amino acids: CASSLLVSGLAGTQETQYF.

This chain links TRBV12-3 or TRBV12-4 with TRBJ1-2; D is possibly TRBD1 (6 bases). Trimming left V 6 bases short and J 3 bases short, with 17 bases between. The CDR3 covers 15 residues. Here the CDR3 reads CASRPGALPDYGYTF. Written as DNA, the CDR3 is TGTGCCAGCAGGCCAGGGGCCCTACCAGACTATGGCTACACCTTC.

This clonotype has only a few counts. The rearrangement uses TRBV2 and TRBJ2-1; D gene uncertain. CDR3 size: 14 residues. V was shortened by 4 bases and J by 5 bases, with 12 bases between the two germline ends. The germline V gene encodes CDR1 SNHLY and CDR2 FYNNEI. The CDR3 DNA follows: TGTGCCAGCAGTGGACAAGCGACGGACAATGAGCAGTTCTTC. This gives the protein CASSGQATDNEQFF.

The CDR3 DNA reads as TGTGCCAGCAGCTTGACGGACAGGTTTAGTGAGCAGTTCTTC. Its translation: CASSLTDRFSEQFF. The chain uses TRBV5-6 and TRBJ2-1; the match to TRBD1 covers 7 bases. Trimming at V came to 1 base and at J to 9 bases, leaving 7 bases not matched to a gene. CDR3 length: 14 residues. Germline V gene lookup returns CDR1 SGHDT and CDR2 YYEEEE.

This clonotype showed up many times. V gene TRBV5-1 combines with J gene TRBJ2-5; possible D gene TRBD1, 6 bases. V was clipped by 0 bases and J by 4 bases, with 10 bases between them. Germline V gene lookup returns CDR1 SGHRS and CDR2 YFSETQ. The length of the CDR3 is 14 residues. For the CDR3, the DNA is TGCGCCAGCAGCTTGGACAGGGCGGTAGAGACCCAGTACTTC. Translated, it gives CASSLDRAVETQYF.

The chain employs TRBV20-1 and TRBJ1-1; D is unresolved. Germline V CDR1 and CDR2: DFQATT, SNEGSKA (reference sequence). V shed 3 bases and J shed 0 bases, with 11 bases lying between them. CDR3 size: 14 residues. CDR3 bases: TGCAGTGCTAGCCCCGGCAGAATGAACACTGAAGCTTTCTTT. Residues: CSASPGRMNTEAFF.

The CDR3 here is CAWSGYEHTQYF. In DNA, the CDR3 is TGTGCCTGGAGTGGCTACGAGCATACGCAGTATTTT. The rearrangement links TRBV30 to TRBJ2-3; no clear D. CDR1 and CDR2 (germline): GTSNPN, SVGIG (reference sequence). Trimming removed 1 base at V and 7 bases at J, with 9 bases between. There are 12 residues in the CDR3.

This clonotype was counted between two and nine times. The gene calls are TRBV6-2 or TRBV6-3 and TRBJ1-4; D call uncertain. CDR1 is MNHEY, CDR2 SVGEGT, per germline. The CDR3 is 13 amino acids. Trimming took off 5 bases at V and 5 bases at J, with 9 bases between the two ends. The CDR3 reads CASSEGGNEKLFF. The DNA for the CDR3 is TGTGCCAGCAGTGAGGGCGGAAATGAAAAACTGTTTTTT.

Only a few counts were recorded for this clonotype. The V and J genes are TRBV7-2 and TRBJ2-7; D is unclear. This CDR3 has 14 residues. The V end lost 5 bases, the J end lost 2 bases, and 13 bases lay between the germline ends. Germline loops: CDR1 SGHTA, CDR2 FQGNSA. CDR3 amino acids: CASSPPLSTYEQYF. CDR3 bases: TGTGCCAGCAGCCCTCCCCTCTCCACCTACGAGCAGTACTTC. Full variable domain (remainder filled in from reference TRBV7-2 and TRBJ2-7): GAGVSQSPSNKVTEKGKDVELRCDPISGHTALYWYRQSLGQGLEFLIYFQGNSAPDKSGLPSDRFSAERTGGSVSTLTIQRTQQEDSAVYLCASSPPLSTYEQYFGPGTRLTVT.

This clonotype was observed many times. This sequence joins TRBV7-9 and TRBJ1-1; D uncertain. This CDR3 comprises 15 residues. Germline CDR1 and CDR2: SEHNR and FQNEAQ (reference sequence). V was shortened by 2 bases and J by 7 bases, with 17 bases between the two germline ends. DNA for the CDR3: TGTGCCAGCAGCTTAAGTCCGCGGACTGTCAGTGAAGCTTTCTTT. Translated: CASSLSPRTVSEAFF.

This sequence joins TRBV7-8 and TRBJ2-7, with TRBD1 identical over 10 bases. V dropped 5 bases and J dropped 7; count of bases not matched to a gene: 5. This CDR3 has 13 residues. The germline V gene encodes CDR1 SGHVS and CDR2 FQNEAQ. The CDR3: CASSLWTGGEQYF. As DNA, the CDR3 is TGTGCCAGCAGCCTCTGGACAGGGGGGGAGCAGTACTTC.

The gene calls are TRBV7-8 and TRBJ1-2; 10 bases agree with TRBD1. CDR3 length equals 15 residues. The trim removed 5 bases at V and 8 bases at J, leaving 11 bases unmatched. CDR1 and CDR2 from the germline V gene are SGHVS and FQNEAQ. The CDR3 spells CASSPRDRGFRGYTF. CDR3 sequence (DNA): TGTGCCAGCAGCCCCCGGGACAGGGGATTTCGGGGCTACACCTTC.

CDR3 sequence (DNA): TGTGCCAGCAGCGCTAGCGGGGGGCAGTACGAGCAGTACGTC. Its translation is CASSASGGQYEQYV. The V call is TRBV6-2 or TRBV6-3, the J call TRBJ2-7; 11 bases are shared with TRBD2. Looked up from germline, CDR1 is MNHEY and CDR2 is SVGEGT. This CDR3 spans 14 amino acids. J was trimmed by 4 bases and V by 6 bases; bases with no gene match: 5.

V gene TRBV3-1 combines with J gene TRBJ2-3; D gene ambiguous. The CDR3 is 13 amino acids. V lost 0 bases and J lost 8, with 9 bases in between. Per germline, CDR1 LGHDT and CDR2 YNNKEL (reference sequence). CDR3 DNA sequence: TGTGCCAGCAGCCAAGAATTGTGGGGTACGCAGTATTTT. It codes for CASSQELWGTQYF.

This clonotype was picked up a small number of times. The chain recombines TRBV12-5 with TRBJ2-3; no clear D. V was trimmed by 1 base and J by 0 bases, leaving 5 bases between them. Germline loops: CDR1 LGHNT, CDR2 FRNRAP. This CDR3 is built from 14 residues. CDR3: CASGLGDSTDTQYF. In nucleotides, the CDR3 is TGTGCTAGTGGTTTGGGGGATAGCACAGATACGCAGTATTTT.

V is TRBV7-2 and J is TRBJ2-5, with TRBD2 identical over 7 bases. The V segment lost 4 bases and the J segment 1 base; nucleotides outside the gene matches: 3. The CDR3 covers 14 residues. Germline lookup yields CDR1 SGHTA and CDR2 FQGNSA. The CDR3 loop is CASSYQRGQETQYF. As DNA, the CDR3 is TGTGCCAGCAGCTACCAGCGGGGCCAAGAGACCCAGTACTTC.

This clonotype has a handful of counts. V and J are TRBV20-1 and TRBJ2-7, with D possibly being TRBD1 or TRBD2 (6 bases each). Germline lookup yields CDR1 DFQATT and CDR2 SNEGSKA (reference sequence). The CDR3 is 13 residues long. Trimming took 3 bases from V and 4 from J, leaving 13 bases between them. The CDR3 region is CSASTGAGYEQYV. The CDR3 region has the DNA TGCAGTGCTAGTACGGGGGCAGGGTACGAGCAGTACGTC.

The sample holds one count of this clonotype. The rearrangement links TRBV9 to TRBJ1-1, with D uncertain. Germline V gene lookup returns CDR1 SGDLS and CDR2 YYNGEE. The CDR3 runs to 17 residues. The V end was cut by 0 bases, the J end by 0 bases, with 15 bases between. Here the CDR3 reads CASSVGTDSFMNTEAFF. The DNA of the CDR3 is TGTGCCAGCAGCGTAGGGACCGATAGTTTCATGAACACTGAAGCTTTCTTT. Drawing the rest from reference TRBV9 and TRBJ1-1, the complete variable domain is DSGVTQTPKHLITATGQRVTLRCSPRSGDLSVYWYQQSLDQGLQFLIQYYNGEERAKGNILERFSAQQFPDLHSELNLSSLELGDSALYFCASSVGTDSFMNTEAFFGQGTRLTVV.

This clonotype has a count of ten or more. The rearrangement joins TRBV6-4 to TRBJ2-3, with a tentative D call TRBD2 (7 bases). CDR1 and CDR2 from the germline V gene are MRHNA and SNTAGT. The V gene lost 3 bases and the J gene lost 4 bases, with 11 bases spanning the gap. The CDR3 is made up of 14 amino acids. CDR3 loop: CASSEEGGPDTQYF. CDR3 in DNA: TGTGCCAGCAGTGAAGAGGGGGGGCCAGATACGCAGTATTTT.

This chain joins TRBV29-1 and TRBJ1-1, with 7 bases that match TRBD1. The germline V gene encodes CDR1 SQVTM and CDR2 ANQGSEA. With 5 bases clipped from V and 1 base from J, the junction kept 7 bases outside the gene matches. The CDR3 covers 14 residues. The CDR3: CSVRRTGGNTEAFF. CDR3 DNA: TGCAGCGTTCGGAGGACAGGTGGGAACACTGAAGCTTTCTTT.

This clonotype was picked up a small number of times. The rearrangement joins TRBV5-6 to TRBJ2-1; D remains ambiguous. This CDR3 spans 13 amino acids. Germline assignment: CDR1 SGHDT and CDR2 YYEEEE. The V end was cut by 0 bases, the J end by 7 bases, with 8 bases between. The CDR3 loop is CASSLGTRNEQFF. The DNA of the CDR3 is TGTGCCAGCAGCTTGGGAACTCGGAATGAGCAGTTCTTC.

This chain uses TRBV7-2 with TRBJ1-4; 7 bases are shared with TRBD1. The ends lost 1 base at V and 7 bases at J; junction bases unmatched: 3. The germline CDR1 and CDR2 sequences are SGHTA and FQGNSA. This CDR3 has 14 residues. In DNA form, the CDR3 reads TGTGCCAGCAGCTTAGACAGGGGCGCTGAAAAACTGTTTTTT. This encodes CASSLDRGAEKLFF.

Many counts were recorded for this clonotype. The V gene is TRBV5-1, the J gene TRBJ2-2; maybe TRBD2 (5 bases). Germline V gene lookup returns CDR1 SGHRS and CDR2 YFSETQ. V was shortened by 5 bases and J by 3 bases, with 11 bases between the two germline ends. The CDR3 consists of 14 residues. The CDR3 nucleotides read TGCGCCAGCAGTCCGACCGGGGACACCGGGGAGCTGTTTTTT. This sequence encodes CASSPTGDTGELFF.

In this sample, this clonotype turned up a few times. The J gene is TRBJ2-1, the V gene TRBV20-1, with D unresolved. Trimming left V 0 bases short and J 8 bases short, with 8 bases between. The CDR3 runs to 12 residues. Germline V gene data show CDR1 as DFQATT and CDR2 as SNEGSKA (reference sequence). The CDR3 bases are TGCAGTGCTAGAGATGTGGCGGATGAGCAGTTCTTC. Translated: CSARDVADEQFF.

This clonotype was counted ten times or more. V is TRBV7-2 and J is TRBJ2-5; a possible D gene is TRBD1 (6 bases). V dropped 5 bases and J dropped 1 base, with 20 bases sitting between them. Germline V gene lookup returns CDR1 SGHTA and CDR2 FQGNSA. The CDR3 loop spans 17 amino acids. CDR3 DNA sequence: TGTGCCAGCAGCCCGCCCCCAGGGGCCTGGTTCCAAGAGACCCAGTACTTC. This sequence encodes CASSPPPGAWFQETQYF.